The 5 T cell receptor beta chains listed next were all sequenced from one sample in a study of vaccination effects on CD4 cells after COVID-19. Their antigens remain unidentified. Viral peptide pools were used in the ViraFEST assay to expand antigen-specific CD4+ T cells, and sequencing came afterward. The authors isolated CD4+ T cells after approximately 9 days of culture. The cohort was immunized with two doses of either the BNT162b2 or mRNA-1273 vaccine. Measured with immunoSEQ multiplex PCR; TCRdb has only the in-frame clones, and not every one. The table has around 69,000 clones, over 70% seen once. The material was CD4+ T cells from PBMCs cultured with HCoV-229E spike peptides, obtained after COVID-19 vaccination. These receptors were obtained from a human donor who received a COVID-19 vaccine.

The gene calls are TRBV4-2 and TRBJ2-7; no clear D gene. CDR1 LGHNA and CDR2 YNFKEQ come from the germline V gene. Between the trimmed V and J ends, which lost 0 bases and 5 bases, there was a span of 8 bases. This CDR3 has 13 amino acids. CDR3 nucleotide sequence: TGTGCCAGCAGCCAAGATCGGAACAACGAGCAGTACGTC. This codes for CASSQDRNNEQYV.

The genes are TRBV7-2 and TRBJ2-1; D remains ambiguous. Trimming left V 1 base short and J 10 bases short, with 17 bases between. The CDR3 contains 15 residues. Germline V gene lookup returns CDR1 SGHTA and CDR2 FQGNSA. For the CDR3, the DNA is TGTGCCAGCAGCTTAGACCACTCCATGGCTCGGGAGCAGTTCTTC. The encoded protein is CASSLDHSMAREQFF.

This chain's CDR3 is CASSSLRAQSGLSV. CDR3 nucleotide sequence: TGTGCCAGCAGTTCTCTCCGCGCACAGTCAGGGCTAAGTGTC. The rearrangement joins TRBV27 to TRBJ2-7, with TRBD1 as a possible D gene (5 bases). There are 14 residues in the CDR3. Germline loops: CDR1 MNHEY, CDR2 SMNVEV (reference sequence).

V is TRBV15 and J is TRBJ1-4; D is ambiguous. V was trimmed by 3 bases and J by 5 bases, leaving 13 bases between them. Germline-derived CDR1 and CDR2 are LNHNV and YYDKDF (reference sequence). The length of the CDR3 is 15 residues. The CDR3 reads CATSRDGQENEKLFF. CDR3 bases: TGTGCCACCAGCAGGGACGGCCAGGAGAATGAAAAACTGTTTTTT.

This clone was seen a few times. The J gene is TRBJ1-6, the V gene TRBV19; 8 bases map to TRBD1. Unmatched junction bases numbered 17, after V lost 7 bases and J lost 15 bases. CDR3 size: 15 residues. Germline assignment: CDR1 LNHDA and CDR2 SQIVND (reference sequence). CDR3: CASTLNLGTGPGLHF. The DNA of the CDR3 is TGTGCCAGTACCCTCAATCTCGGGACAGGACCTGGCCTCCACTTT.